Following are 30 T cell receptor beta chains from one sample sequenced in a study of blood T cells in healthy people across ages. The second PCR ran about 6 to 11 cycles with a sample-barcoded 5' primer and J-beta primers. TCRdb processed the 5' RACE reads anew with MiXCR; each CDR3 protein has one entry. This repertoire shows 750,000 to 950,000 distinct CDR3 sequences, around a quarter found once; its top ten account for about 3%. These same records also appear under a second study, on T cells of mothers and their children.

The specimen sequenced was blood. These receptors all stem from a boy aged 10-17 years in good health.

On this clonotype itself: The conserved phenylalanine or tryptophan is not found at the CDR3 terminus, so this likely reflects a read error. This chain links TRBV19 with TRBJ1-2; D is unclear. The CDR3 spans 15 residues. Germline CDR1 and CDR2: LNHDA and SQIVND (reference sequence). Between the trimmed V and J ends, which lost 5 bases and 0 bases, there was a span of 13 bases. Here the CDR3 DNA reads TGTGCCAGTAGTGAGCTACGGTCCACTAACTATGGCTACACCCTC. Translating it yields CASSELRSTNYGYTL.

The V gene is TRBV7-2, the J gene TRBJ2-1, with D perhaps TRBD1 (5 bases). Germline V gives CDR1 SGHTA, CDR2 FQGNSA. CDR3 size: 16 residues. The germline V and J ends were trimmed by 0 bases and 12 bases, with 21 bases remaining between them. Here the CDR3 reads CASSLATGQGWDTQFF. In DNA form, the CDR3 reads TGTGCCAGCAGCTTAGCTACAGGTCAGGGATGGGATACGCAGTTCTTC.

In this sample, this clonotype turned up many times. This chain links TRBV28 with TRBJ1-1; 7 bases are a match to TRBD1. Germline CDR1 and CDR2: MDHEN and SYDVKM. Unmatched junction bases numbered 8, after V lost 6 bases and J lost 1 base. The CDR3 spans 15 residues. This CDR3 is CASSPATGRNTEAFF. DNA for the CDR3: TGTGCCAGCAGCCCCGCGACAGGGCGGAACACTGAAGCTTTCTTT.

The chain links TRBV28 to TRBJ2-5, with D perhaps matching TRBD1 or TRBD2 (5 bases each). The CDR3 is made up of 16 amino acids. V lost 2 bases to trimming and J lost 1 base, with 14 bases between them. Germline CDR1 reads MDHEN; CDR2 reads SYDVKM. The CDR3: CASSLPPTRGQETQYF. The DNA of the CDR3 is TGTGCCAGCAGTTTACCCCCCACTAGGGGCCAAGAGACCCAGTACTTC.

CDR3 region: CASRRADGYTF. The CDR3 DNA reads TGTGCCAGCAGAAGGGCAGATGGCTACACCTTC. The chain couples TRBV6-5 to TRBJ1-2; no clear D. CDR1 MNHEY and CDR2 SVGAGI come from the germline V gene. The length of the CDR3 is 11 residues. The V gene lost 6 bases and the J gene lost 6 bases, with 8 bases spanning the gap.

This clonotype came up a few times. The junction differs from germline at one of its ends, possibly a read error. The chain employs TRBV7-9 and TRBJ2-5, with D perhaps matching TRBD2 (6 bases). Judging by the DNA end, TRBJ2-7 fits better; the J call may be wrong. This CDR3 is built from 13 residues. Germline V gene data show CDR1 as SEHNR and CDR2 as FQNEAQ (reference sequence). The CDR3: CVSSPRGHYEQYF. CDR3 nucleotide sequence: TGTGTCAGCAGCCCGCGGGGCCACTACGAGCAGTACTTC.

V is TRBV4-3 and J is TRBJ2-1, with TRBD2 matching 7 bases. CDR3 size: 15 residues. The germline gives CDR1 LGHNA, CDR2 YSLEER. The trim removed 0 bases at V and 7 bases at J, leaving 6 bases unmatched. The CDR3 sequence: CASSQEAGDSNEQFF. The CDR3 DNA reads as TGCGCCAGCAGCCAAGAGGCGGGAGATTCAAATGAGCAGTTCTTC.

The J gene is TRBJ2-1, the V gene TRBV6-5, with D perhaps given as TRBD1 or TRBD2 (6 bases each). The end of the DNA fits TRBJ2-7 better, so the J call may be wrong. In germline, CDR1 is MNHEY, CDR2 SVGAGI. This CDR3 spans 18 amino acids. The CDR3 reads CASSYSRGAQTLAHEQYF. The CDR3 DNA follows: TGTGCCAGCAGTTACTCGAGGGGGGCCCAAACTCTTGCGCACGAGCAGTACTTC.

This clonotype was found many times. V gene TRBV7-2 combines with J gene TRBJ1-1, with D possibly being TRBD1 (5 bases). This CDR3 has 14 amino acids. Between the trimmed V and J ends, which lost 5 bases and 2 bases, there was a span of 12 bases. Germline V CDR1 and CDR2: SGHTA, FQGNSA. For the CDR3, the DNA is TGTGCCAGCAGCCCACCTCAGGGTAACACTGAAGCTTTCTTT. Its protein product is CASSPPQGNTEAFF.

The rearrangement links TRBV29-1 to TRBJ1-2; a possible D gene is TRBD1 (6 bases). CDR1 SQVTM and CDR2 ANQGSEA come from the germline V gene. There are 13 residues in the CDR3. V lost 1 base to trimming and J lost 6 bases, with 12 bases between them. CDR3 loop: CSVEVWTENGYTF. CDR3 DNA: TGCAGCGTTGAAGTCTGGACAGAGAATGGCTACACCTTC.

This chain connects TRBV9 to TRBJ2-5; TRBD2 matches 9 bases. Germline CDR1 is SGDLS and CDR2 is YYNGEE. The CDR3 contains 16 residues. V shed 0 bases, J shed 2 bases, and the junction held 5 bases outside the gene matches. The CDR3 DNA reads TGTGCCAGCAGCGTAGGGAATAGCGGGGGACAAGAGACCCAGTACTTC. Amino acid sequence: CASSVGNSGGQETQYF.

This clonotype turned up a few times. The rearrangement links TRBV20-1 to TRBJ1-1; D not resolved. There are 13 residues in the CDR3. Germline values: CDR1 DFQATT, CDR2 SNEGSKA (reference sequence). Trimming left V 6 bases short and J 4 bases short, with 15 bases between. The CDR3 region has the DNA TGCAGTGCGCTGCAGGCGATGGGCACTGAAGCTTTCTTT. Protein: CSALQAMGTEAFF.

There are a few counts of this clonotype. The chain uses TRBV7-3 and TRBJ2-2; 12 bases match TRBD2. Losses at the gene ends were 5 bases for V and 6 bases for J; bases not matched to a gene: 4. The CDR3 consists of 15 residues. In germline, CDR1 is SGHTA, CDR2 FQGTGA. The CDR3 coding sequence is TGTGCCAGCAGCCCTAGCGGGGGGGCGGCCGGGGAGCTGTTTTTT. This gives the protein CASSPSGGAAGELFF.

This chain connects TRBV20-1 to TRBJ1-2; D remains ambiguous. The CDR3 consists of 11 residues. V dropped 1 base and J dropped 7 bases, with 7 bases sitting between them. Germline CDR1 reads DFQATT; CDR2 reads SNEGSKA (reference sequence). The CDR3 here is CSARGDRGYTF. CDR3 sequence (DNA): TGCAGTGCTAGAGGAGATCGTGGCTACACCTTC.

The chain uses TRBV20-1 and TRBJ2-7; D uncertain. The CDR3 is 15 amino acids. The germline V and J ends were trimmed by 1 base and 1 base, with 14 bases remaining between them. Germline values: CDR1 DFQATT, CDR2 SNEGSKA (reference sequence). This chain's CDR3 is CSARGSKGFSYEQYF. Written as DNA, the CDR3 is TGCAGTGCTAGAGGGAGCAAGGGATTTTCCTACGAGCAGTACTTC.

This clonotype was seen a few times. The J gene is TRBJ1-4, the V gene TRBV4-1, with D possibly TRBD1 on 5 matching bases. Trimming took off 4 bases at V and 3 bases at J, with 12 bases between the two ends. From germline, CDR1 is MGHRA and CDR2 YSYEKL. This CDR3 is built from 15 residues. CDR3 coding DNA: TGCGCCAGCAGCCTTCCCGGGACCTCTAATGAAAAACTGTTTTTT. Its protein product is CASSLPGTSNEKLFF.

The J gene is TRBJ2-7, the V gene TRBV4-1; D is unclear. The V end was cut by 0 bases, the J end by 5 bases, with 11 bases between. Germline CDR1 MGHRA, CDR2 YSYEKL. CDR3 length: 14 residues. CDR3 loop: CASSQDRIAHEQYF. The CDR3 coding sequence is TGCGCCAGCAGCCAAGACAGAATAGCTCACGAGCAGTACTTC.

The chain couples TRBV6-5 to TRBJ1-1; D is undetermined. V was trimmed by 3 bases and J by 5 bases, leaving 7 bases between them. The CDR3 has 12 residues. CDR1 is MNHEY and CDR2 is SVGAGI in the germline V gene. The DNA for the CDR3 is TGTGCCAGCAGTTATCTGGGTACTGAAGCTTTCTTT. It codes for CASSYLGTEAFF.

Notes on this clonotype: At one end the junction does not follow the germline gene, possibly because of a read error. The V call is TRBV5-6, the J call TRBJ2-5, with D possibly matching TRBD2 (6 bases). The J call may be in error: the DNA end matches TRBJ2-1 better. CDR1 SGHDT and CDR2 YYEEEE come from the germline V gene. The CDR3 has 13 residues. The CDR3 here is CVSSDVAEGEQFF. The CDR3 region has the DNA TGTGTCAGCAGTGATGTTGCGGAGGGTGAGCAGTTCTTC.

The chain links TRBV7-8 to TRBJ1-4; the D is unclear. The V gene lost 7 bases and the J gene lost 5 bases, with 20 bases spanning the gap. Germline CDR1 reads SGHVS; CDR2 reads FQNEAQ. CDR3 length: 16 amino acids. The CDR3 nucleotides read TGTGCCAGCAACTCCCGTGGGGTTACCGGGAATGAAAAACTGTTTTTT. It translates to CASNSRGVTGNEKLFF.

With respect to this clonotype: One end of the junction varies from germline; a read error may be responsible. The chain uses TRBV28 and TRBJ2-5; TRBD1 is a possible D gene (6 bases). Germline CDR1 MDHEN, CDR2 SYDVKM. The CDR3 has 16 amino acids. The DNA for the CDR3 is TGTGCCAGCAGTGCCACAGGGACCCTACTCCAAGAGACCCAGCACTTC. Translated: CASSATGTLLQETQHF.

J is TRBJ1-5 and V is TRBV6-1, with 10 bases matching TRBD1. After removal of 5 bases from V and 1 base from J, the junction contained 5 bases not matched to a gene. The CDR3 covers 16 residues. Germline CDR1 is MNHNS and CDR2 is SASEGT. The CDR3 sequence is CASSTGTGESNQPQHF. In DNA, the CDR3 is TGTGCCAGCAGTACCGGGACAGGGGAGAGCAATCAGCCCCAGCATTTT.

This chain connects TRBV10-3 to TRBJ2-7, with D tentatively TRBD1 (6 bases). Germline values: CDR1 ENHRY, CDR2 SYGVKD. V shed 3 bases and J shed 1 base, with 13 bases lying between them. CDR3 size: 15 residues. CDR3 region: CAISEGTRGSYEQYF. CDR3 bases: TGTGCCATCAGTGAAGGGACAAGGGGGTCCTACGAGCAGTACTTC.

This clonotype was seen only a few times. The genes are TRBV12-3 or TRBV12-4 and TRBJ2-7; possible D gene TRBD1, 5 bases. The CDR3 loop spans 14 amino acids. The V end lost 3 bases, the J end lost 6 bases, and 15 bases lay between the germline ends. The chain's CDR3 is CASSFGIDQGEQYF. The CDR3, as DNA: TGTGCCAGCAGTTTTGGTATCGATCAGGGCGAGCAGTACTTC.

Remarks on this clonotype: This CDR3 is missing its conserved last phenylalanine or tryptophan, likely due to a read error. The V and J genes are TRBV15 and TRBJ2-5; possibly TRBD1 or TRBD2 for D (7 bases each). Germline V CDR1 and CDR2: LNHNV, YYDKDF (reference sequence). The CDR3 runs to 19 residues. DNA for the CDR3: TGTGTCACCAGCGGGACAGAGCTAGGAGTCGTGAGGGTGTCGGAGACCCAGTACCTC. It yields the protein CVTSGTELGVVRVSETQYL.

CDR3 region: CASSPLGRESYEQYF. Written as DNA, the CDR3 is TGTGCCAGCAGTCCGCTGGGCAGAGAATCCTACGAGCAGTACTTC. The chain uses TRBV7-9 and TRBJ2-7; D gene unclear. V lost 6 bases, J lost 1 base, and 16 bases lay in between. This CDR3 spans 15 amino acids. Germline V gene lookup returns CDR1 SEHNR and CDR2 FQNEAQ (reference sequence).

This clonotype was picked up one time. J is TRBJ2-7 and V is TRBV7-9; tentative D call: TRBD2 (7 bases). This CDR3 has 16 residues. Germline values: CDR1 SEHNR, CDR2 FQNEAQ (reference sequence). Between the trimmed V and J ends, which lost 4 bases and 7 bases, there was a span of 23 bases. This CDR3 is CASSSLGGGVTLEQYF. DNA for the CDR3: TGTGCCAGCAGCTCTTTAGGGGGAGGGGTTACGTTGGAGCAGTACTTC.

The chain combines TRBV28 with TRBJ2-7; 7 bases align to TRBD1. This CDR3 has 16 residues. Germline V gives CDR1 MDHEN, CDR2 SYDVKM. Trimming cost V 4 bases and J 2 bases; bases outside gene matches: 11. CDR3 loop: CASSSSRQGWPYEQYF. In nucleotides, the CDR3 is TGTGCCAGCAGTTCCTCTCGACAGGGTTGGCCCTACGAGCAGTACTTC.

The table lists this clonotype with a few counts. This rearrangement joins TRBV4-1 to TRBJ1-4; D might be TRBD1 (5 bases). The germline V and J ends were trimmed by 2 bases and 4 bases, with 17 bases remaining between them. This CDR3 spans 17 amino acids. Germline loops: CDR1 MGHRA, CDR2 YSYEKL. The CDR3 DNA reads TGCGCCAGCAGCCAACTGGACACCCACCCTGGTAATGAAAAACTGTTTTTT. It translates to CASSQLDTHPGNEKLFF.

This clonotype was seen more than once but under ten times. Here the CDR3 reads CASSLVRRDNEQFF. The CDR3 coding sequence is TGTGCCAGCAGTTTAGTCAGGAGAGACAATGAGCAGTTCTTC. The rearrangement joins TRBV12-3 or TRBV12-4 to TRBJ2-5; D ambiguous. The J call could be wrong; TRBJ2-1 is a better fit for the DNA end. The CDR3 loop spans 14 amino acids.